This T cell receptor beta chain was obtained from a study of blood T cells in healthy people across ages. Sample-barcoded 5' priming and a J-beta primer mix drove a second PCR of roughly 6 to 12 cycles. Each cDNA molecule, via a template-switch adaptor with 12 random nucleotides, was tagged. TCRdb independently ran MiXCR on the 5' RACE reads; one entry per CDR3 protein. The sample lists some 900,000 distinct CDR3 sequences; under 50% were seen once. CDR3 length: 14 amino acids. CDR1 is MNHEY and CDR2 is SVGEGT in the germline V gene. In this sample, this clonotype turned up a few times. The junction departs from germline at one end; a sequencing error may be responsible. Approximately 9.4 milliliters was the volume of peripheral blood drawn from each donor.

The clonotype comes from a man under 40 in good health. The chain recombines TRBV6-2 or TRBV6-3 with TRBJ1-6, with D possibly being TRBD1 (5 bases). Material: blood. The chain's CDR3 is CASSPKGYISPLHF. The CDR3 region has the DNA TGTGCCAGCAGTCCCAAGGGGTATATTTCACCCCTCCACTTT.